The rows below give T cell receptor beta chains drawn from one sample of a study of blood T cell repertoires in COVID-19. The protocol was immunoSEQ multiplex PCR, while the TCRdb copy is restricted to in-frame clones and leaves out a portion. The table has fewer than 110,000 clones, 84% seen once; the top ten hold about 4.2%. The source material was peripheral blood. These receptors were obtained from a human donor in a cohort sampled during active COVID-19. Each CDR3 is given with its conserved first and last residue. The order of the fields is CDR3 protein, CDR3 DNA, D gene, J gene, clone size, CDR3 length, V gene. The D gene is left open where the match is weak. Size is omitted from some rows. Given values are once, few, many or a class for expanded clones.

cdr3_aa: CASSRQGVEGQPQHF
cdr3_nt: TGTGCCAGCAGCAGACAGGGAGTCGAGGGTCAGCCCCAGCATTTT
d_call: TRBD1
j_call: TRBJ1-5
clone_size: -
cdr3_length: 15
v_call: TRBV5-4

cdr3_aa: CSASLQGSNSNQPQHF
cdr3_nt: TGCAGTGCTAGTTTACAGGGCAGTAACAGCAATCAGCCCCAGCATTTT
d_call: -
j_call: TRBJ1-5
clone_size: few
cdr3_length: 16
v_call: TRBV20-1

cdr3_aa: CASSLAGGAYNEQFF
cdr3_nt: TGTGCCAGCAGCTTAGCCGGGGGGGCCTACAATGAGCAGTTCTTC
d_call: TRBD2
j_call: TRBJ2-1
clone_size: once
cdr3_length: 15
v_call: TRBV11-2

cdr3_aa: CASSLMTGGTGELFF
cdr3_nt: TGTGCCAGCAGCTTAATGACGGGAGGCACCGGGGAGCTGTTTTTT
d_call: TRBD2
j_call: TRBJ2-2
clone_size: -
cdr3_length: 15
v_call: TRBV7-6

cdr3_aa: CASSQDTGDTEAFF
cdr3_nt: TGTGCCAGCAGCCAAGATACAGGGGATACTGAAGCTTTCTTT
d_call: TRBD1
j_call: TRBJ1-1
clone_size: -
cdr3_length: 14
v_call: TRBV4-2

cdr3_aa: CASSHDRGQVGYTF
cdr3_nt: TGCGCCAGCAGCCACGACAGGGGCCAAGTTGGCTACACCTTC
d_call: TRBD1
j_call: TRBJ1-2
clone_size: -
cdr3_length: 14
v_call: TRBV5-1

cdr3_aa: CASSHPTSGSPHGSYNEQFF
cdr3_nt: TGTGCCAGCAGCCACCCGACTAGCGGGAGTCCCCATGGCTCCTACAATGAGCAGTTCTTC
d_call: TRBD2
j_call: TRBJ2-1
clone_size: -
cdr3_length: 20
v_call: TRBV11-3

cdr3_aa: CASSIRGLGEKLFF
cdr3_nt: TGTGCCAGTAGTATCAGGGGGCTTGGGGAAAAACTGTTTTTT
d_call: TRBD1
j_call: TRBJ1-4
clone_size: few
cdr3_length: 14
v_call: TRBV19

cdr3_aa: CASSSPPGTSGSFDTQYF
cdr3_nt: TGTGCCAGTAGTTCACCGCCCGGGACTAGCGGGAGTTTCGATACGCAGTATTTT
d_call: TRBD2
j_call: TRBJ2-3
clone_size: -
cdr3_length: 18
v_call: TRBV19

cdr3_aa: CASDRGTWNTEAFF
cdr3_nt: TGTGCCAGCGACAGGGGAACCTGGAACACTGAAGCTTTCTTT
d_call: TRBD1
j_call: TRBJ1-1
clone_size: once
cdr3_length: 14
v_call: TRBV2

cdr3_aa: CASSFMSSGNKINEQFF
cdr3_nt: TGCGCCAGCAGCTTCATGTCTAGCGGGAATAAAATCAATGAGCAGTTCTTC
d_call: TRBD2
j_call: TRBJ2-1
clone_size: -
cdr3_length: 17
v_call: TRBV5-1

cdr3_aa: CASSRGTANTEAFF
cdr3_nt: TGCGCCAGCAGCCGCGGGACAGCGAACACTGAAGCTTTCTTT
d_call: TRBD1
j_call: TRBJ1-1
clone_size: -
cdr3_length: 14
v_call: TRBV4-3

cdr3_aa: CASSRHGQGSYEQYF
cdr3_nt: TGCGCCAGCAGCAGACACGGACAGGGTTCCTACGAGCAGTACTTC
d_call: TRBD1
j_call: TRBJ2-7
clone_size: -
cdr3_length: 15
v_call: TRBV4-3

cdr3_aa: CASSLGGGEKLFF
cdr3_nt: TGTGCCAGCAGCTTGGGAGGCGGTGAAAAACTGTTTTTT
d_call: -
j_call: TRBJ1-4
clone_size: once
cdr3_length: 13
v_call: TRBV7-8

cdr3_aa: CASSSRAGDYNEQFF
cdr3_nt: TGTGCCAGCAGCTCGAGGGCGGGAGACTACAATGAGCAGTTCTTC
d_call: TRBD2
j_call: TRBJ2-1
clone_size: -
cdr3_length: 15
v_call: TRBV7-6

cdr3_aa: CASSLARDYGYTF
cdr3_nt: TGTGCCAGCAGCTTAGCCCGGGACTATGGCTACACCTTC
d_call: -
j_call: TRBJ1-2
clone_size: -
cdr3_length: 13
v_call: TRBV7-2

cdr3_aa: CAWSLPRDRANYGYTF
cdr3_nt: TGTGCCTGGAGTCTCCCCAGGGACAGGGCTAACTATGGCTACACCTTC
d_call: TRBD1
j_call: TRBJ1-2
clone_size: -
cdr3_length: 16
v_call: TRBV30

cdr3_aa: CASSYTGPGIQYF
cdr3_nt: TGTGCCAGCAGTTATACAGGGCCAGGGATTCAGTACTTC
d_call: -
j_call: TRBJ2-4
clone_size: once
cdr3_length: 13
v_call: TRBV6-5

cdr3_aa: CASLNLGAGTEAFF
cdr3_nt: TGTGCCAGTTTAAATCTGGGGGCGGGCACTGAAGCTTTCTTT
d_call: -
j_call: TRBJ1-1
clone_size: -
cdr3_length: 14
v_call: TRBV19

cdr3_aa: CASSPRVQRAGYTF
cdr3_nt: TGTGCCAGCAGTCCACGGGTGCAGAGAGCTGGCTACACCTTC
d_call: -
j_call: TRBJ1-2
clone_size: -
cdr3_length: 14
v_call: TRBV27

cdr3_aa: CASSVRSSADTQYF
cdr3_nt: TGTGCCAGCAGCGTCCGTTCTAGCGCGGATACGCAGTATTTT
d_call: -
j_call: TRBJ2-3
clone_size: -
cdr3_length: 14
v_call: TRBV9

cdr3_aa: CASSGGQTTNEKLFF
cdr3_nt: TGTGCCAGCAGCGGAGGACAGACAACTAATGAAAAACTGTTTTTT
d_call: -
j_call: TRBJ1-4
clone_size: -
cdr3_length: 15
v_call: TRBV7-9

cdr3_aa: CASTGDGAFF
cdr3_nt: TGTGCCAGCACAGGGGATGGGGCTTTCTTT
d_call: -
j_call: TRBJ1-1
clone_size: -
cdr3_length: 10
v_call: TRBV6-6

cdr3_aa: CASSYGGRGEQYF
cdr3_nt: TGTGCCAGCAGTTACGGGGGGCGAGGGGAGCAGTACTTC
d_call: -
j_call: TRBJ2-7
clone_size: -
cdr3_length: 13
v_call: TRBV28

cdr3_aa: CAWSAGTGGSDEQYF
cdr3_nt: TGTGCCTGGAGTGCAGGGACAGGTGGATCGGACGAGCAGTACTTC
d_call: TRBD1
j_call: TRBJ2-7
clone_size: few
cdr3_length: 15
v_call: TRBV30

cdr3_aa: CASSPGTSGYNEQFF
cdr3_nt: TGCGCCAGCAGCCCCGGGACTAGCGGGTACAATGAGCAGTTCTTC
d_call: TRBD2
j_call: TRBJ2-1
clone_size: -
cdr3_length: 15
v_call: TRBV5-1

cdr3_aa: CASSPKTSAAYNEQFF
cdr3_nt: TGTGCCAGCAGCCCCAAGACTAGCGCGGCCTACAATGAGCAGTTCTTC
d_call: TRBD2
j_call: TRBJ2-1
clone_size: -
cdr3_length: 16
v_call: TRBV11-3

cdr3_aa: CASSLLVAGGGYTF
cdr3_nt: TGTGCCAGCAGCTTATTGGTGGCAGGCGGGGGCTACACCTTC
d_call: -
j_call: TRBJ1-2
clone_size: -
cdr3_length: 14
v_call: TRBV7-6

cdr3_aa: CASSPGLAGGRETQYF
cdr3_nt: TGTGCCAGCAGCCCTGGACTAGCGGGAGGTCGGGAGACCCAGTACTTC
d_call: TRBD2
j_call: TRBJ2-5
clone_size: few
cdr3_length: 16
v_call: TRBV11-3

cdr3_aa: CASSRQGATPLHF
cdr3_nt: TGTGCCAGCAGCCGACAGGGTGCGACACCCCTCCACTTT
d_call: TRBD1
j_call: TRBJ1-6
clone_size: -
cdr3_length: 13
v_call: TRBV6-5

cdr3_aa: CASSPTGNTDTQYF
cdr3_nt: TGCGCCAGCAGCCCTACAGGGAACACAGATACGCAGTATTTT
d_call: -
j_call: TRBJ2-3
clone_size: -
cdr3_length: 14
v_call: TRBV4-1

cdr3_aa: CASSLTGNEAFF
cdr3_nt: TGTGCCAGCAGCCTGACAGGGAACGAAGCTTTCTTT
d_call: TRBD1
j_call: TRBJ1-1
clone_size: -
cdr3_length: 12
v_call: TRBV3-1/TRBV3-2

cdr3_aa: CASSEGQSTDTQYF
cdr3_nt: TGTGCCAGCAGCGAGGGACAGAGCACAGATACGCAGTATTTT
d_call: TRBD1
j_call: TRBJ2-3
clone_size: -
cdr3_length: 14
v_call: TRBV7-3

cdr3_aa: CASSRGGGQPQHF
cdr3_nt: TGTGCCAGTAGTAGGGGGGGAGGTCAGCCCCAGCATTTT
d_call: -
j_call: TRBJ1-5
clone_size: -
cdr3_length: 13
v_call: TRBV19

cdr3_aa: CASSQLLAGGRETQYF
cdr3_nt: TGTGCCAGCAGTCAGCTTCTAGCGGGAGGACGGGAGACCCAGTACTTC
d_call: TRBD2
j_call: TRBJ2-5
clone_size: -
cdr3_length: 16
v_call: TRBV27

cdr3_aa: CASSSPRTEEGEKLFF
cdr3_nt: TGTGCCAGCAGCTCCCCTCGGACGGAGGAGGGAGAAAAACTGTTTTTT
d_call: -
j_call: TRBJ1-4
clone_size: -
cdr3_length: 16
v_call: TRBV5-5

cdr3_aa: CASRSGARYEQYF
cdr3_nt: TGTGCCAGTAGATCGGGAGCAAGGTACGAGCAGTACTTC
d_call: -
j_call: TRBJ2-7
clone_size: -
cdr3_length: 13
v_call: TRBV19

cdr3_aa: CASSPWTSGRWSYNEQFF
cdr3_nt: TGTGCCAGCAGCCCATGGACTAGCGGGAGGTGGTCCTACAATGAGCAGTTCTTC
d_call: TRBD2
j_call: TRBJ2-1
clone_size: -
cdr3_length: 18
v_call: TRBV3-1/TRBV3-2

cdr3_aa: CASSYISTGEQFF
cdr3_nt: TGTGCCAGCAGTTACATATCAACCGGTGAGCAGTTCTTC
d_call: -
j_call: TRBJ2-1
clone_size: once
cdr3_length: 13
v_call: TRBV6-2/TRBV6-3

cdr3_aa: CASRSGAEQGYGYTF
cdr3_nt: TGTGCCAGCAGAAGTGGGGCCGAACAAGGGTATGGCTACACCTTC
d_call: -
j_call: TRBJ1-2
clone_size: few
cdr3_length: 15
v_call: TRBV3-1/TRBV3-2

cdr3_aa: CASSQKGARTQYF
cdr3_nt: TGTGCCAGCAGTCAAAAGGGGGCACGTACGCAGTATTTT
d_call: TRBD1
j_call: TRBJ2-3
clone_size: -
cdr3_length: 13
v_call: TRBV3-1/TRBV3-2

cdr3_aa: CASTGTSGSNEQFF
cdr3_nt: TGTGCCAGCACCGGGACTAGCGGTTCTAATGAGCAGTTCTTC
d_call: TRBD2
j_call: TRBJ2-1
clone_size: few
cdr3_length: 14
v_call: TRBV7-9

cdr3_aa: CASSSGTGPNQPQHF
cdr3_nt: TGTGCCAGCAGCTCAGGGACAGGGCCTAATCAGCCCCAGCATTTT
d_call: TRBD1
j_call: TRBJ1-5
clone_size: -
cdr3_length: 15
v_call: TRBV7-2

cdr3_aa: CASSFLQGVSNQPQHF
cdr3_nt: TGTGCCAGCAGTTTCTTACAGGGGGTTAGCAATCAGCCCCAGCATTTT
d_call: TRBD1
j_call: TRBJ1-5
clone_size: -
cdr3_length: 16
v_call: TRBV28